The 19 T cell receptor beta chains listed next were all sequenced from one sample in a study of blood T cell repertoires in COVID-19. TCRdb's table, derived via immunoSEQ multiplex PCR, lists solely in-frame clones and lacks some. The sample has 200,000 to 300,000 clones, approximately 80% seen once; the top ten hold 6.5% to 8.5%. The sequenced sample was peripheral blood. The receptors shown here come from a woman at least 80 years old with COVID-19, enrolled during active disease.

The DNA of the CDR3 is TGTGCCAGCAGACGACAGGGATCTGAAAAACTGTTTTTT. Its translation is CASRRQGSEKLFF. V usage is TRBV28 and J usage is TRBJ1-4, with 7 bases identical to TRBD1. The CDR3 has 13 residues. The trim removed 6 bases at V and 7 bases at J, leaving 5 bases unmatched. Germline lookup yields CDR1 MDHEN and CDR2 SYDVKM.

V usage is TRBV11-2 and J usage is TRBJ1-2; D not certain. V lost 7 bases, J lost 4 bases, and 7 bases lay in between. This CDR3 comprises 11 residues. In germline, CDR1 is SGHAT, CDR2 FQNNGV. The CDR3 DNA is TGTGCCAGCACTTTCGGCTATGGCTACACCTTC. Amino acid sequence: CASTFGYGYTF.

This clone came up once. The chain has TRBV5-1 and TRBJ1-2; TRBD1 aligns across 7 bases. The CDR3 is 17 amino acids. Per the germline V gene, CDR1 is SGHRS and CDR2 is YFSETQ. With 2 bases clipped from V and 4 bases from J, the junction kept 14 bases outside the gene matches. In DNA form, the CDR3 reads TGCGCCAGCAGCTTTGGCTCGGACAGGTCAAAAGGCTATGGCTACACCTTC. This encodes CASSFGSDRSKGYGYTF.

This chain connects TRBV2 to TRBJ2-7; D is unclear. Germline-derived CDR1 and CDR2 are SNHLY and FYNNEI. Trimming removed 8 bases at V and 2 bases at J, with 10 bases between. CDR3 size: 12 residues. The CDR3 region is CASSSFPYEQYF. CDR3 nucleotide sequence: TGTGCCAGCTCCAGTTTTCCCTACGAGCAGTACTTC. Full variable domain (outside the CDR3, taken from reference TRBV2 and TRBJ2-7): EPEVTQTPSHQVTQMGQEVILRCVPISNHLYFYWYRQILGQKVEFLVSFYNNEISEKSEIFDDQFSVERPDGSNFTLKIRSTKLEDSAMYFCASSSFPYEQYFGPGTRLTVT.

This clone has a single count. DNA for the CDR3: TGTGCCAGCAGCTTAGAGTCGGCTAGCCAGAATGAGCAGTTCTTC. As protein: CASSLESASQNEQFF. The chain has TRBV7-2 and TRBJ2-1; D may be TRBD2 (5 bases). The CDR3 has 15 amino acids. The ends were cut back, 1 base at V and 7 bases at J, with 14 bases in the middle. Germline loops: CDR1 SGHTA, CDR2 FQGNSA.

V usage is TRBV5-1 and J usage is TRBJ2-1; 10 nucleotides match TRBD2. V lost 4 bases to trimming and J lost 3 bases; unmatched junction nucleotides: 7. The CDR3 loop spans 16 amino acids. The germline CDR1 and CDR2 sequences are SGHRS and YFSETQ. The CDR3 sequence: CASSPPRLAGYNEQFF. In DNA form, the CDR3 reads TGCGCCAGCAGCCCACCCCGACTAGCGGGCTACAATGAGCAGTTCTTC.

This clone was recorded a few times. V is TRBV5-1 and J is TRBJ2-7; D unresolved. CDR3 length: 11 residues. Trimming removed 3 bases at V and 2 bases at J, with 3 bases between. CDR1 is SGHRS and CDR2 is YFSETQ in the germline V gene. CDR3 in DNA: TGCGCCAGCAGCTCAACCTACGAGCAGTACTTC. Its translation: CASSSTYEQYF.

The V call is TRBV6-5, the J call TRBJ2-4; 10 bases map to TRBD1. The V gene end was trimmed by 2 bases and the J gene end by 8 bases; junction bases not matched to a gene: 6. Germline loops: CDR1 MNHEY, CDR2 SVGAGI. CDR3 length equals 15 residues. CDR3 bases: TGTGCCAGCAGTTACGGGGGACAGGGGCTGCACATTCAGTACTTC. It translates to CASSYGGQGLHIQYF.

V is TRBV19 and J is TRBJ1-2; D possibly corresponds to TRBD1 (5 bases). The V end was cut by 7 bases, the J end by 2 bases, with 14 bases between. The CDR3 sequence is 14 residues long. Germline V lookup: CDR1 LNHDA, CDR2 SQIVND (reference sequence). Here the CDR3 reads CASTPASGNYGYTF. The CDR3 nucleotides are TGTGCCAGTACCCCCGCCTCAGGGAACTATGGCTACACCTTC.

The J gene is TRBJ1-1, the V gene TRBV5-1, with D possibly TRBD1 on 6 matching bases. V lost 4 bases and J 4 bases, leaving 11 bases between the germline ends. CDR3 size: 13 residues. The V gene's germline CDR1 is SGHRS and CDR2 YFSETQ. In nucleotides, the CDR3 is TGCGCCAGCAGCCCCGTAGGGGGCACTGAAGCTTTCTTT. It encodes CASSPVGGTEAFF.

This clone was seen only a few times. The junction departs from the called germline gene at one end, perhaps through a read error. The CDR3 DNA reads as TGTGCCAGCCGCTTTGGCGGACTAGCGGTCTACGAGCAGTACTTC. It is translated as CASRFGGLAVYEQYF. The rearrangement joins TRBV7-2 to TRBJ2-7, with 10 bases aligning to TRBD2. Germline CDR1 is SGHTA and CDR2 is FQGNSA. This CDR3 spans 15 amino acids.

This clone was recorded once. The V call is TRBV18, the J call TRBJ1-1; no definite D call. This CDR3 is 14 amino acids long. Trimming took 4 bases from V and 3 from J, leaving 12 bases between them. Per germline, CDR1 KGHSH and CDR2 LQKENI. DNA of the CDR3: TGTGCCAGCTCACAGAGGCCGGACTACACTGAAGCTTTCTTT. It translates to CASSQRPDYTEAFF.

This chain joins TRBV7-9 and TRBJ1-6; no firm D call. The V gene's germline CDR1 is SEHNR and CDR2 FQNEAQ (reference sequence). V was cut by 2 bases and J by 7 bases, with 12 bases left in between. CDR3 length: 15 residues. CDR3 region: CASSLSPDRNSPLHF. For the CDR3, the DNA is TGTGCCAGCAGCTTATCCCCAGATCGAAATTCACCCCTCCACTTT. The complete variable domain, with remaining parts taken from reference TRBV7-9 and TRBJ1-6, reads DTGVSQNPRHKITKRGQNVTFRCDPISEHNRLYWYRQTLGQGPEFLTYFQNEAQLEKSRLLSDRFSAERPKGSFSTLEIQRTEQGDSAMYLCASSLSPDRNSPLHFGNGTRLTVT.

The chain joins TRBV19 to TRBJ1-3, with D perhaps matching TRBD1 (5 bases). Germline V gene sequence: CDR1 LNHDA, CDR2 SQIVND (reference sequence). This CDR3 comprises 15 residues. Trimming took 7 bases from V and 0 from J, leaving 13 bases between them. This chain's CDR3 is CASKRSGVSGNTIYF. CDR3 DNA sequence: TGTGCCAGTAAACGATCGGGGGTCTCTGGAAACACCATATATTTT. Full variable domain (remainder filled in from reference TRBV19 and TRBJ1-3): DGGITQSPKYLFRKEGQNVTLSCEQNLNHDAMYWYRQDPGQGLRLIYYSQIVNDFQKGDIAEGYSVSREKKESFPLTVTSAQKNPTAFYLCASKRSGVSGNTIYFGEGSWLTVV.

The genes are TRBV6-5 and TRBJ2-3; maybe TRBD1 (5 bases). The V gene lost 4 bases and the J gene lost 8 bases, with 16 bases spanning the gap. The CDR3 is 14 amino acids. The V gene's germline CDR1 is MNHEY and CDR2 SVGAGI. CDR3 nucleotides: TGTGCCAGCAGTTGGGGCCCCTCCACACCTACGCAGTATTTT. Encoded protein: CASSWGPSTPTQYF.

This chain connects TRBV30 to TRBJ2-2, with D maybe TRBD2 (6 bases). The germline V and J ends were trimmed by 1 base and 2 bases, with 17 bases remaining between them. There are 17 residues in the CDR3. The germline gives CDR1 GTSNPN, CDR2 SVGIG (reference sequence). CDR3 sequence reads: CAWSARVGGLNTGELFF. CDR3 DNA sequence: TGTGCCTGGAGTGCTCGAGTTGGGGGGTTAAACACCGGGGAGCTGTTTTTT.

The chain has TRBV5-1 and TRBJ1-3, with 9 bases matching TRBD1. This CDR3 is 17 amino acids long. Germline values: CDR1 SGHRS, CDR2 YFSETQ. V lost 1 base, J lost 2 bases, and 7 bases stayed unmatched. The CDR3 sequence is CASSLKGQGVAGNTIYF. CDR3 DNA sequence: TGCGCCAGCAGCTTGAAGGGACAGGGCGTAGCTGGAAACACCATATATTTT.

The V gene is TRBV11-3, the J gene TRBJ2-7; 8 positions match TRBD2. The CDR3 is 16 residues long. Germline V gene sequence: CDR1 SGHNT, CDR2 YENEEA. The ends lost 5 bases at V and 3 bases at J; junction bases unmatched: 12. The CDR3 region is CASSPPDPGGVYEQYF. As DNA, the CDR3 is TGTGCCAGCAGCCCACCTGACCCGGGGGGGGTCTACGAGCAGTACTTC.

This sequence joins TRBV2 and TRBJ2-1; 9 nucleotides line up with TRBD2. CDR1 is SNHLY and CDR2 is FYNNEI in the germline V gene. The CDR3 is made up of 16 amino acids. J gave up 0 bases and V 6 bases, and 6 bases lay outside the gene matches. CDR3 DNA sequence: TGTGCCAGCAGGGCGGGACTAGCTATCTCCTACAATGAGCAGTTCTTC. Encoded protein: CASRAGLAISYNEQFF.